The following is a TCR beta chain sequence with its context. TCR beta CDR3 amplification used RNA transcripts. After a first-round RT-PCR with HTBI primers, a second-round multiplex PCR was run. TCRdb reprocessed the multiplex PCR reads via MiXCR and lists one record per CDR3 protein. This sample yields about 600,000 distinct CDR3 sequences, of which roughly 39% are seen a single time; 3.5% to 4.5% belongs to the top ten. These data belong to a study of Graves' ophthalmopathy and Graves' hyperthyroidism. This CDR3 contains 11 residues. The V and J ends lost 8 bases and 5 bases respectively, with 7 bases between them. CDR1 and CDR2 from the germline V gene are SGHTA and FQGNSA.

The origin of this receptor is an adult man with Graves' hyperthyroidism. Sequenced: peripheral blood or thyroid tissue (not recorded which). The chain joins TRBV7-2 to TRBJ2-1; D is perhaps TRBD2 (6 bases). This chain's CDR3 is CASGRNNEQFF. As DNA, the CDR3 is TGTGCCAGCGGGAGGAACAATGAGCAGTTCTTC.